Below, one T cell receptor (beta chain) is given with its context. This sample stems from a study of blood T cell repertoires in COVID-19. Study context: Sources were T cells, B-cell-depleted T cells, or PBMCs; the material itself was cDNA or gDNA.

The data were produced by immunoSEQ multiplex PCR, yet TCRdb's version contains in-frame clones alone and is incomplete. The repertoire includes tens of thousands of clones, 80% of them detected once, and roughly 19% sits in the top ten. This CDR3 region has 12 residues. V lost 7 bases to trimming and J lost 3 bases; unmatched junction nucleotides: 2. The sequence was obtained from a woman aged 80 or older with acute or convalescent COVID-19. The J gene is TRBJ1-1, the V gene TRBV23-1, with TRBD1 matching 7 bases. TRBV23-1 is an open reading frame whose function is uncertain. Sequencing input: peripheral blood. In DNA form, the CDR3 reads TGCGCCAGCAAACAGGGGTACACTGAAGCTTTCTTT. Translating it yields CASKQGYTEAFF.